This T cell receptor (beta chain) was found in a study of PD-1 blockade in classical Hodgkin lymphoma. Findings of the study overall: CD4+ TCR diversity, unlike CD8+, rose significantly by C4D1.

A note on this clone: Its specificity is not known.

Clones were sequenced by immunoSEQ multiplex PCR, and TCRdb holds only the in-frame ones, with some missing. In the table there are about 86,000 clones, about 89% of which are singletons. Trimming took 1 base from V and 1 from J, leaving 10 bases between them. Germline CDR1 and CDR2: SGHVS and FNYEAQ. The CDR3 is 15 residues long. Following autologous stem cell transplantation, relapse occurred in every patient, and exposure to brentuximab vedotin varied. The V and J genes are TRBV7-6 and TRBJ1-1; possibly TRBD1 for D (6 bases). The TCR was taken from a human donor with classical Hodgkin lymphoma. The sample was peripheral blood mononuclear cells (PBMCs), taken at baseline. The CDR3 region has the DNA TGTGCCAGCAGCTTAGGGAGAGGGGGGAACACTGAAGCTTTCTTT. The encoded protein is CASSLGRGGNTEAFF.